The 2 T cell receptor beta chains listed next were all sequenced from one sample in a study of blood T cells in healthy people across ages. The use of a sample-barcoded 5' primer and a J-beta primer mix characterized a second PCR of roughly 7 to 12 cycles. TCRdb itself ran the 5' RACE reads through MiXCR, one entry per CDR3 protein. Of approximately 800,000 distinct CDR3 sequences listed, more than 25% are singletons. The same sample was also used in a study of T cells of mothers and their children.

The sample comprised blood. These receptors were obtained from a boy between 10 and 17 years old in good health.

This clonotype occurred a few times. The V call is TRBV5-1, the J call TRBJ2-5; D is uncertain. Trimming removed 4 bases at V and 5 bases at J, with 15 bases between. This CDR3 comprises 14 residues. Germline values: CDR1 SGHRS, CDR2 YFSETQ. The CDR3 DNA reads TGCGCCAGCAGCCCTGGGCGTCGGTGGGAGACCCAGTACTTC. This translates into CASSPGRRWETQYF.

Many counts were recorded for this clonotype. The chain recombines TRBV2 with TRBJ2-5, with 9 bases identical to TRBD1. V lost 8 bases, J lost 5 bases, and 9 bases stayed unmatched. Germline V CDR1 and CDR2: SNHLY, FYNNEI. The CDR3 is 14 residues long. CDR3 amino acids: CASARTGAGETQYF. The CDR3 DNA reads as TGTGCCAGCGCCAGGACAGGGGCAGGGGAGACCCAGTACTTC. Filled out from reference TRBV2 and TRBJ2-5, the complete variable domain reads EPEVTQTPSHQVTQMGQEVILRCVPISNHLYFYWYRQILGQKVEFLVSFYNNEISEKSEIFDDQFSVERPDGSNFTLKIRSTKLEDSAMYFCASARTGAGETQYFGPGTRLLVL.